This T cell receptor (beta chain) was observed in a study of patients and donors after allogeneic stem cell transplantation. In TCRdb, the RT-PCR reads were re-called with MiXCR into one record per CDR3 protein. Among over 400,000 distinct CDR3 sequences listed, around 16% were seen once. This clonotype showed up just a few times. Germline V gene data show CDR1 as SGHTA and CDR2 as FQGTGA. V shed 0 bases and J shed 2 bases, with 7 bases lying between them. The CDR3 loop spans 15 amino acids. This clonotype was obtained from a human donor who was either an allogeneic HSCT recipient or a stem cell or donor lymphocyte infusion donor (not recorded which). It is not recorded whose cells these are; they may come from a transplant donor. Sample: blood, either unsorted or a sorted T cell fraction (not recorded which). The rearrangement joins TRBV7-3 to TRBJ2-2; D is undetermined. The CDR3 region is CASSLTIGNTGELFF. The CDR3 nucleotides are TGTGCCAGCAGCTTAACAATAGGAAACACCGGGGAGCTGTTTTTT.